Listed below are T cell receptor beta chains from one sample, sequenced in a study of blood T cell repertoires in COVID-19. TCRdb keeps only in-frame clones here, not all; method: immunoSEQ multiplex PCR. The data show approximately 58,000 clones, approximately 81% seen once. Sequenced sample: peripheral blood. The origin of the receptors is a man aged 35 to 55 with active COVID-19. The CDR3 runs from the conserved cysteine through the conserved F or W. The order of the fields is clone size, V gene, CDR3 protein. Rows give clone size only sometimes, using once, few, many, or a class for an expanded clone.

>-|TRBV13
CASSFSHNIYEQYF
>-|TRBV5-1
CASSDPGQGAGDTQYF
>-|TRBV4-1
CASSQDRDRVYEQYF
>-|TRBV6-5
CASRTQGTGELFF
>few|TRBV5-1
CASSGTSGYEQYF
>-|TRBV6-5
CASRAGQLNTEAFF
>once|TRBV29-1
CSVPTSGTGETQYF
>-|TRBV6-6
CASSYAPSASEQYF
>-|TRBV5-8
CASRYPGVLNTEAFF
>-|TRBV4-1
CASSQDLGQGINEKLFF
>-|TRBV5-1
CASSLGGTGTEKLFF
>-|TRBV10-3
CAISGGGRNEQYF
>-|TRBV7-9
CASSLARDSLYYTF
>-|TRBV10-3
CAISDGQVYGYTF
>-|TRBV9
CASSPGTSGNTQYF
>-|TRBV4-2
CASSDGTSGQETQYF
>-|TRBV11-2
CASSRSGRGRTDTQYF
>-|TRBV5-3
CAIKEKLFF
>-|TRBV7-9
CASTKGGSTDTQYF
>-|TRBV7-2
CASSLVRHAANYGYTF
>few|TRBV5-1
CARGQRTYEQYF
>-|TRBV7-9
CASSLEGTGGEAFF
>-|TRBV3-1/TRBV3-2
CASSQSGQGKMGYTF
>-|TRBV11-2
CASRGVVGNTIYF
>-|TRBV5-1
CASSPERGGGYTF
>-|TRBV28
CASSLSTRGYTF
>few|TRBV18
CASSGIGLVPEQYF
>-|TRBV28
CASSSGDRGRNGYTF
>few|TRBV11-3
CASSAGGSSGNTIYF
>-|TRBV11-2
CASSSHRGPRQPQHF
>-|TRBV6-1
CASSERPGGIYEQYF
>-|TRBV27
CASSPTWGRNTGELFF
>once|TRBV6-5
CASSLLQATNEQFF
>-|TRBV7-9
CASSRWDRPSTEAFF
>-|TRBV6-2/TRBV6-3
CASSPGHLGGTDTQYF
>-|TRBV15
CAIGSGRASGELFF
>-|TRBV7-9
CASSPSGRGEQFF
>-|TRBV24-1
CATSDLLPGQGIETQYF
>-|TRBV7-3
CASSSKNPWTSGRAEQFF